Each of the 20 T cell receptor beta chains below was sequenced from the same sample in a study of blood T cell repertoires in COVID-19. Data came from immunoSEQ multiplex PCR; TCRdb stores just in-frame clones and leaves some out. The sample carries more than 300,000 clones, 88% recorded once. The sample was peripheral blood. These TCRs come from a woman aged 25 to 39 with COVID-19, enrolled during active disease.

The gene calls are TRBV29-1 and TRBJ1-2; TRBD1 agrees at 8 bases. The junction had 4 bases not matched to a gene; V was cut back by 7 bases and J by 6 bases. Germline loops: CDR1 SQVTM, CDR2 ANQGSEA. The CDR3 has 11 residues. The DNA of the CDR3 is TGCAGCGGCCAGGGGGCTGATGGCTACACCTTC. It specifies CSGQGADGYTF.

This rearrangement joins TRBV4-1 to TRBJ1-3; D unresolved. V lost 2 bases, J lost 0 bases, and 20 bases lay in between. The CDR3 loop spans 19 amino acids. In germline, CDR1 is MGHRA, CDR2 YSYEKL. The chain's CDR3 is CASSQRFFTDESSGNTIYF. DNA of the CDR3: TGCGCCAGCAGCCAACGATTTTTTACCGATGAGAGCTCTGGAAACACCATATATTTT.

V gene TRBV7-2 combines with J gene TRBJ2-1, with 10 bases that match TRBD2. J was trimmed by 6 bases and V by 6 bases; bases with no gene match: 11. Germline CDR1 and CDR2: SGHTA and FQGNSA. The CDR3 consists of 16 residues. CDR3 bases: TGTGCCAGCAGTCCAAAGGGACAGCGGGGGGGCAATGAGCAGTTCTTC. It yields the protein CASSPKGQRGGNEQFF.

This clone has a single count. V usage is TRBV4-2 and J usage is TRBJ2-3, with 11 bases fitting TRBD2. V lost 0 bases and J lost 6; bases outside the gene matches: 8. The CDR3 loop spans 17 amino acids. CDR1 LGHNA and CDR2 YNFKEQ come from the germline V gene. The DNA of the CDR3 is TGTGCCAGCAGCCAAGATGGAATAGCGGGGGGGCCGGATACGCAGTATTTT. It yields the protein CASSQDGIAGGPDTQYF.

The table lists this clone with a few counts. The V and J genes are TRBV9 and TRBJ1-1; D might be TRBD1 (5 bases). This CDR3 is built from 14 residues. Germline loops: CDR1 SGDLS, CDR2 YYNGEE. V lost 7 bases to trimming and J lost 0 bases, with 13 bases between them. The CDR3 reads CASAGGGLNTEAFF. CDR3 coding DNA: TGTGCCAGCGCGGGGGGAGGGTTGAACACTGAAGCTTTCTTT. The entire variable domain, with the rest obtained from reference TRBV9 and TRBJ1-1, is as follows: DSGVTQTPKHLITATGQRVTLRCSPRSGDLSVYWYQQSLDQGLQFLIQYYNGEERAKGNILERFSAQQFPDLHSELNLSSLELGDSALYFCASAGGGLNTEAFFGQGTRLTVV.

This chain connects TRBV6-5 to TRBJ1-6, with 8 nucleotides matching TRBD1. The germline gives CDR1 MNHEY, CDR2 SVGAGI. With 5 bases clipped from V and 7 bases from J, the junction kept 4 bases outside the gene matches. The CDR3 sequence is 14 residues long. The CDR3: CASSLWTGNSPLHF. The CDR3 coding sequence is TGTGCCAGCAGTCTGTGGACAGGGAATTCACCCCTCCACTTT.

The genes are TRBV2 and TRBJ2-4; possibly TRBD1 for D (6 bases). CDR1 and CDR2 (germline): SNHLY, FYNNEI. The CDR3 runs to 15 residues. Trimming took 6 bases from V and 0 from J, leaving 12 bases between them. CDR3 coding DNA: TGTGCCAGCAGGGACAGAGCTTTAGCCAAAAACATTCAGTACTTC. As protein: CASRDRALAKNIQYF.

The chain combines TRBV30 with TRBJ2-7; 7 bases line up with TRBD1. Germline V gene lookup returns CDR1 GTSNPN and CDR2 SVGIG (reference sequence). The CDR3 is 14 residues long. The V segment lost 3 bases and the J segment 2 bases; nucleotides outside the gene matches: 7. DNA of the CDR3: TGTGCCTGGAGGGTAACAGGGGTCCCCTACGAGCAGTACTTC. It specifies CAWRVTGVPYEQYF.

V gene TRBV10-1 combines with J gene TRBJ1-1; a weak D match, TRBD1 (5 bases). The CDR3 has 17 residues. From germline, CDR1 is WNHNN and CDR2 SYGVQD (reference sequence). The V end lost 0 bases, the J end lost 1 base, and 15 bases lay between the germline ends. CDR3 residues: CASSESAPGHQNTEAFF. As DNA, the CDR3 is TGCGCCAGCAGTGAGTCGGCCCCAGGGCACCAGAACACTGAAGCTTTCTTT.

This chain joins TRBV3-1 (or the pseudogene TRBV3-2) and TRBJ2-3; possible D gene TRBD2, 5 bases. The CDR3 is 17 amino acids. CDR1 and CDR2 (germline): LGHDT, YNNKEL (reference sequence). V was shortened by 3 bases and J by 0 bases, with 16 bases between the two germline ends. CDR3 DNA: TGTGCCAGCAGCCACCTCCCTCCCGGCGGGAGCACAGATACGCAGTATTTT. Its translation is CASSHLPPGGSTDTQYF.

The chain carries TRBV23-1 and TRBJ1-5; D not resolved. TRBV23-1 is designated an ORF whose function remains uncertain. The length of the CDR3 is 19 residues. V shed 0 bases and J shed 2 bases, with 20 bases lying between them. The CDR3 is CASSQSEVVGVLGNQPQHF. CDR3 DNA sequence: TGCGCCAGCAGTCAATCGGAGGTCGTTGGGGTTCTAGGCAATCAGCCCCAGCATTTT.

As for this clone: Other DNA variants within this sample encode the same CDR3. The chain uses TRBV4-1 and TRBJ1-5, with 8 bases that match TRBD1. CDR1 and CDR2 from the germline V gene are MGHRA and YSYEKL. Losses at the gene ends were 4 bases for V and 2 bases for J; bases not matched to a gene: 4. The CDR3 is made up of 15 amino acids. The CDR3 here is CASSRDRGGNQPQHF. The CDR3, as DNA: TGCGCCAGCAGCCGAGACAGGGGAGGCAATCAGCCCCAGCATTTT.

This clone was observed once. This chain links TRBV18 with TRBJ1-1; D gene unclear. The CDR3 is 17 amino acids. Germline lookup yields CDR1 KGHSH and CDR2 LQKENI. V lost 3 bases and J lost 0, with 17 bases in between. As DNA, the CDR3 is TGTGCCAGCTCACCGATTTTATGGAGGGCGATGAACACTGAAGCTTTCTTT. Translation: CASSPILWRAMNTEAFF. The variable domain in full, with the rest retrieved from reference TRBV18 and TRBJ1-1, is NAGVMQNPRHLVRRRGQEARLRCSPMKGHSHVYWYRQLPEEGLKFMVYLQKENIIDESGMPKERFSAEFPKEGPSILRIQQVVRGDSAAYFCASSPILWRAMNTEAFFGQGTRLTVV.

The chain is built from TRBV18 and TRBJ1-2; no reliable D call. CDR3 length equals 16 residues. Germline CDR1 is KGHSH and CDR2 is LQKENI. Trimming pared 0 bases from V and 6 bases from J, leaving 17 bases between. The CDR3 coding sequence is TGTGCCAGCTCACCACCGATGTTCGGGTTCTCTAATGGCTACACCTTC. Encoded protein: CASSPPMFGFSNGYTF.

This clone has a single count. CDR3 DNA sequence: TGCAGCTCCCGGGAATCTGGAAACACCATATATTTT. Translated: CSSRESGNTIYF. This chain uses TRBV29-1 with TRBJ1-3, with D unresolved. V was pared by 8 bases and J by 1 base, with 9 bases between. The CDR3 contains 12 residues. From germline, CDR1 is SQVTM and CDR2 ANQGSEA.

The rearrangement links TRBV5-8 to TRBJ1-1; 10 bases match TRBD1. V shed 4 bases, J shed 3 bases, and the junction held 3 bases outside the gene matches. This CDR3 region has 14 residues. The germline gives CDR1 SGHTS, CDR2 YDEGEE. CDR3 sequence reads: CASSPGQGDTEAFF. As DNA, the CDR3 is TGTGCCAGCAGCCCCGGACAGGGGGACACTGAAGCTTTCTTT.

This clone came up a few times. CDR3 DNA sequence: TGTGCCAGTAGTACAAAGACAGGCGCCTATGGCTACACCTTC. It is translated as CASSTKTGAYGYTF. The J gene is TRBJ1-2, the V gene TRBV19, with D possibly being TRBD1 (6 bases). Germline CDR1 LNHDA, CDR2 SQIVND (reference sequence). This CDR3 is 14 amino acids long. Trimming took 4 bases from V and 4 from J, leaving 13 bases between them.

V gene TRBV7-9 combines with J gene TRBJ1-4, with 9 bases aligning to TRBD1. The V segment lost 3 bases and the J segment 0 bases; nucleotides outside the gene matches: 11. This CDR3 spans 19 amino acids. From germline, CDR1 is SEHNR and CDR2 FQNEAQ (reference sequence). The CDR3: CASSFVLAGQGATNEKLFF. The DNA of the CDR3 is TGTGCCAGCAGCTTTGTGTTAGCGGGACAGGGAGCAACTAATGAAAAACTGTTTTTT.

The V and J genes are TRBV30 and TRBJ1-5, with 7 bases fitting TRBD1. The CDR3 totals 17 residues. Germline CDR1 and CDR2: GTSNPN and SVGIG (reference sequence). After removal of 1 base from V and 4 bases from J, the junction contained 13 bases not matched to a gene. CDR3 in amino acids: CAWSGAYPARGNQPQHF. The CDR3 DNA reads as TGTGCCTGGAGTGGAGCCTACCCGGCCAGGGGGAATCAGCCCCAGCATTTT.

J is TRBJ2-1 and V is TRBV5-1; 8 bases align to TRBD2. Trimming took 1 base from V and 4 from J; bases not matched to a gene: 4. Germline V gene lookup returns CDR1 SGHRS and CDR2 YFSETQ. The CDR3 consists of 15 residues. The CDR3 loop is CASSLQAGVYNEQFF. Written as DNA, the CDR3 is TGCGCCAGCAGCTTGCAAGCGGGGGTATACAATGAGCAGTTCTTC.